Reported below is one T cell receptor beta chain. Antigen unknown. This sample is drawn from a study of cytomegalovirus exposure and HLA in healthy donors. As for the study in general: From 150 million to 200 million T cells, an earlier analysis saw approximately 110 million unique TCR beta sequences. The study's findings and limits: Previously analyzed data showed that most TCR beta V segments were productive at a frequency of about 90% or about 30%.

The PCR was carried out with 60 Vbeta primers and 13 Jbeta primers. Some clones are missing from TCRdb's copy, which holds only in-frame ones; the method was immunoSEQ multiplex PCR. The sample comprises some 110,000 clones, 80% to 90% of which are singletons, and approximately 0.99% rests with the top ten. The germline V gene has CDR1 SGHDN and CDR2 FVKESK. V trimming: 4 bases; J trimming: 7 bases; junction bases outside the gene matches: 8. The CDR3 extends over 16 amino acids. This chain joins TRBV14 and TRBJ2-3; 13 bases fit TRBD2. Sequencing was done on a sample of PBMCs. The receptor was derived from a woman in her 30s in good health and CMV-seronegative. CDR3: CASSPTPGLAGYTQYF. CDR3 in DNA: TGTGCCAGCAGCCCTACACCGGGACTAGCGGGATATACGCAGTATTTT.